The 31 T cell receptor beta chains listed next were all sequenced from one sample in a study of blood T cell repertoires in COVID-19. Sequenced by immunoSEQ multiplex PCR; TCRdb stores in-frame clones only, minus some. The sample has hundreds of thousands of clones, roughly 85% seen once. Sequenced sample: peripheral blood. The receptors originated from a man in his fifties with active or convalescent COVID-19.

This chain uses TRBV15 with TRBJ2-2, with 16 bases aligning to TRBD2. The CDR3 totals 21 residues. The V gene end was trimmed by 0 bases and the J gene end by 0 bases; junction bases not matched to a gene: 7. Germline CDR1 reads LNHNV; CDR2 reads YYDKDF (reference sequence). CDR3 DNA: TGTGCCACCAGCAGAGAGGCCCCGGGACTAGCGGGAGGGTCGAACACCGGGGAGCTGTTTTTT. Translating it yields CATSREAPGLAGGSNTGELFF.

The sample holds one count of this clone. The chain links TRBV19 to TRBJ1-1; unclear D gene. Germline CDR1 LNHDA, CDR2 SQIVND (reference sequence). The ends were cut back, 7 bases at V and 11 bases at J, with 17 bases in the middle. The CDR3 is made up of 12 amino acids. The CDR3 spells CASTKSRGGAFF. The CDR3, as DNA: TGTGCCAGTACCAAGTCCCGGGGAGGCGCTTTCTTT.

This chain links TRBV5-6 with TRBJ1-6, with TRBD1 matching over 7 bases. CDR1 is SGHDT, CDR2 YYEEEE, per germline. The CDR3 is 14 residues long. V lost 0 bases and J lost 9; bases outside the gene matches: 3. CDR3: CASSLEGALSPLHF. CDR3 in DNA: TGTGCCAGCAGCTTGGAGGGGGCCCTTTCACCCCTCCACTTT.

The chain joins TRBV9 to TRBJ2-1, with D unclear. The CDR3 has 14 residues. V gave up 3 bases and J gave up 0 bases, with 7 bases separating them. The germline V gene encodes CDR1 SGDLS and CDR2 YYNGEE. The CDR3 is CASSERSSYNEQFF. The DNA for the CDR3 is TGTGCCAGCAGCGAACGGAGCTCCTACAATGAGCAGTTCTTC.

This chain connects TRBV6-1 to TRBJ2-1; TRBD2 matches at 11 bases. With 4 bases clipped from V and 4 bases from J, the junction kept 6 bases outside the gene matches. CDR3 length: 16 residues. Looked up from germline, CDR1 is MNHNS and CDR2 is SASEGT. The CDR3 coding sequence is TGTGCCAGCAGTGGGACTAGCGGGTGGAGGTACAATGAGCAGTTCTTC. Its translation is CASSGTSGWRYNEQFF.

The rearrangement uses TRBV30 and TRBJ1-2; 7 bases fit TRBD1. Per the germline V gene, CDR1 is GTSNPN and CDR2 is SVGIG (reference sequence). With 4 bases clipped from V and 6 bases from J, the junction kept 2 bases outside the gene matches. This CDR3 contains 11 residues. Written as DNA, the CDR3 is TGTGCCTGGAACGACAGGGATGGCTACACCTTC. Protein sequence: CAWNDRDGYTF. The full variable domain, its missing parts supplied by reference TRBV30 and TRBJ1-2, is SQTIHQWPATLVQPVGSPLSLECTVEGTSNPNLYWYRQAAGRGLQLLFYSVGIGQISSEVPQNLSASRPQDRQFILSSKKLLLSDSGFYLCAWNDRDGYTFGSGTRLTVV.

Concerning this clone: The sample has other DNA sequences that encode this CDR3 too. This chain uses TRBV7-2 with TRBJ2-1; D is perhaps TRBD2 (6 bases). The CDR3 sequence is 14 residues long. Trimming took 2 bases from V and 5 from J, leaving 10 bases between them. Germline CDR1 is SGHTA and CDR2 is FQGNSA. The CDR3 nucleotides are TGTGCCAGCAGCTTATGGAGGGAGGACAATGAGCAGTTCTTC. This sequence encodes CASSLWREDNEQFF. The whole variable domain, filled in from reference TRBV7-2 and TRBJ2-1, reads GAGVSQSPSNKVTEKGKDVELRCDPISGHTALYWYRQSLGQGLEFLIYFQGNSAPDKSGLPSDRFSAERTGGSVSTLTIQRTQQEDSAVYLCASSLWREDNEQFFGPGTRLTVL.

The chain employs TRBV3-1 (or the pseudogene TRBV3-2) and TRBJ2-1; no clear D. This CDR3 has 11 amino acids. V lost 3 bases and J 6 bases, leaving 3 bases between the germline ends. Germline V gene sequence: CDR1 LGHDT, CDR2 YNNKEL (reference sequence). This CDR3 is CASSHSNEQFF. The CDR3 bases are TGTGCCAGCAGCCACTCCAATGAGCAGTTCTTC.

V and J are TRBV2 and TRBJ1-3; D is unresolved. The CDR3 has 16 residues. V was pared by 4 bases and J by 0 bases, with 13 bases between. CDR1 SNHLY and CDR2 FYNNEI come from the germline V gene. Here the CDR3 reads CASSGRTSHSGNTIYF. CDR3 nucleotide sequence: TGTGCCAGCAGTGGGAGGACGTCCCACTCTGGAAACACCATATATTTT.

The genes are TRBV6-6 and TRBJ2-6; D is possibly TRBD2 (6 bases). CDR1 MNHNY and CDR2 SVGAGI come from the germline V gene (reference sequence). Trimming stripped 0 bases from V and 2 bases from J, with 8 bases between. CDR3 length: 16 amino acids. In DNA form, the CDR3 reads TGTGCCAGCAGTTACTCGGAGGGGCCTGGGGCCAACGTCCTGACTTTC. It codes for CASSYSEGPGANVLTF.

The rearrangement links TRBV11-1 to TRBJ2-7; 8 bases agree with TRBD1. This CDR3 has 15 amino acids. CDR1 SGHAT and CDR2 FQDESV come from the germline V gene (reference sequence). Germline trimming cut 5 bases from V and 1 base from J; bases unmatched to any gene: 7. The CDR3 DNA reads TGTGCCAGCAGCCCAGGGACAGGCCCATCCTACGAGCAGTACTTC. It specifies CASSPGTGPSYEQYF.

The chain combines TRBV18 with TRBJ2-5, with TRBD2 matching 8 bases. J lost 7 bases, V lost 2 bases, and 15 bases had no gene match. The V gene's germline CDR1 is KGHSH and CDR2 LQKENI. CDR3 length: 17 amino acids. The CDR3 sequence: CASSPSPTSAHLGTQYF. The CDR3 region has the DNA TGTGCCAGCTCACCATCTCCGACTAGCGCTCACTTAGGGACCCAGTACTTC.

CDR3 in amino acids: CASSSVINSPLHF. CDR3 sequence (DNA): TGTGCCAGCTCATCGGTAATTAATTCACCCCTCCACTTT. J is TRBJ1-6 and V is TRBV18; D call uncertain. The CDR3 has 13 amino acids. V dropped 5 bases and J dropped 6 bases, with 8 bases sitting between them. Per the germline V gene, CDR1 is KGHSH and CDR2 is LQKENI.

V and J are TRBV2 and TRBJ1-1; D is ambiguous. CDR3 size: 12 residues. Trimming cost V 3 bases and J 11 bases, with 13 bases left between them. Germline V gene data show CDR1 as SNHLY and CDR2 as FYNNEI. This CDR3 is CASSDAGRRAFF. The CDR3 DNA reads TGTGCCAGCAGTGACGCCGGCCGGCGGGCTTTCTTT.

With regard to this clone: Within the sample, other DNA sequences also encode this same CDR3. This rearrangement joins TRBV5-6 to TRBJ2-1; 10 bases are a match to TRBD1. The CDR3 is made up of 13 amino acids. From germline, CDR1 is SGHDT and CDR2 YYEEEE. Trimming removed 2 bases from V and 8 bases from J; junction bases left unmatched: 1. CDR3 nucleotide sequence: TGTGCCAGCAGCTTAGGGACAGGGGATGAGCAGTTCTTC. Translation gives CASSLGTGDEQFF.

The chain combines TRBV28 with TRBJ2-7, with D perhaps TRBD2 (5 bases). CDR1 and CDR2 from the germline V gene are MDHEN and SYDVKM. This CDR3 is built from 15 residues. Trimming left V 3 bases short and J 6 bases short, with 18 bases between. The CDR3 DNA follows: TGTGCCAGCAGTTTCCTACAGAGTTCGGGATCCGAGCAGTACTTC. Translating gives CASSFLQSSGSEQYF.

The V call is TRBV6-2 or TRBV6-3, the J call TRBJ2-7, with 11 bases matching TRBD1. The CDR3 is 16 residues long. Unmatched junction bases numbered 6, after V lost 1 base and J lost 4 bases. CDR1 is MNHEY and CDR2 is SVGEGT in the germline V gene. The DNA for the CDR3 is TGTGCCAGCAGTTACTACGGGACAGGGGGTGTTTACGAGCAGTACTTC. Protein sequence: CASSYYGTGGVYEQYF.

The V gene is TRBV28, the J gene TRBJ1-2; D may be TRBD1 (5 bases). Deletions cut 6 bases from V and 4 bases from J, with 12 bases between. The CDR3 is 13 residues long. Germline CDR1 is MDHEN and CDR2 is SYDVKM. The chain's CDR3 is CASSLQGGYGYTF. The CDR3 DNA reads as TGTGCCAGCAGCCTTCAGGGCGGCTATGGCTACACCTTC.

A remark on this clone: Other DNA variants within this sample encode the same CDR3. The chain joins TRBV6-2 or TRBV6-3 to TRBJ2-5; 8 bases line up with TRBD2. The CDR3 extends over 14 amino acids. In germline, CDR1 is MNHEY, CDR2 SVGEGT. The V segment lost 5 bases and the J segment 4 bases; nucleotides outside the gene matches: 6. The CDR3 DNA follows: TGTGCCAGCAGTACCAGCGGGAGCGGAGAGACCCAGTACTTC. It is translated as CASSTSGSGETQYF.

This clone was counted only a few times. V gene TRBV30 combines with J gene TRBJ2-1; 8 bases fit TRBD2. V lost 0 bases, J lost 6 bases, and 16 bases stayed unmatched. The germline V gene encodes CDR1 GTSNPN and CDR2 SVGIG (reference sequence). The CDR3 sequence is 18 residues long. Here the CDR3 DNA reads TGTGCCTGGAGTGTACTTTCAGGAGAAGCGGGAGTAGGCAATGAGCAGTTCTTC. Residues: CAWSVLSGEAGVGNEQFF.

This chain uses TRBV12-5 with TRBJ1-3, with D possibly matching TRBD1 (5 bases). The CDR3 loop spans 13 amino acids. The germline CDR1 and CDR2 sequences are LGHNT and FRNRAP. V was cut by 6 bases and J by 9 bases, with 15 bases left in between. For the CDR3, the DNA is TGTGCTAGTGGCCCGGGAGGGGCAGCCACCATATATTTT. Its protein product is CASGPGGAATIYF.

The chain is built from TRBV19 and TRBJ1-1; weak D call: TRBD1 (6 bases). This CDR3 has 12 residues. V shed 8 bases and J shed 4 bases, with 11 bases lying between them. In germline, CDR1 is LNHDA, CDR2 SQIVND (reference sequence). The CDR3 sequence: CASGGMGTEAFF. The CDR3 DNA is TGTGCCAGTGGGGGCATGGGCACTGAAGCTTTCTTT. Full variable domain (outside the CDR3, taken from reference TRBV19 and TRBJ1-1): DGGITQSPKYLFRKEGQNVTLSCEQNLNHDAMYWYRQDPGQGLRLIYYSQIVNDFQKGDIAEGYSVSREKKESFPLTVTSAQKNPTAFYLCASGGMGTEAFFGQGTRLTVV.

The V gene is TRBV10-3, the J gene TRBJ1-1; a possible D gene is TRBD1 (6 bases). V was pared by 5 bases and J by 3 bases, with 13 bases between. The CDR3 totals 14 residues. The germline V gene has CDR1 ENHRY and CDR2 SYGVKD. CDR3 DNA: TGTGCCATCAGTCCTGAAAGACAGGACACTGAAGCTTTCTTT. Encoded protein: CAISPERQDTEAFF.

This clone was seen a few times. This chain's CDR3 is CASSQNYGYTF. The CDR3 bases are TGTGCCAGCAGCCAAAACTATGGCTACACCTTC. The chain links TRBV7-9 to TRBJ1-2; D gene uncertain. The CDR3 has 11 amino acids. Germline CDR1 and CDR2: SEHNR and FQNEAQ (reference sequence). The ends were cut back, 5 bases at V and 2 bases at J, with 3 bases in the middle.

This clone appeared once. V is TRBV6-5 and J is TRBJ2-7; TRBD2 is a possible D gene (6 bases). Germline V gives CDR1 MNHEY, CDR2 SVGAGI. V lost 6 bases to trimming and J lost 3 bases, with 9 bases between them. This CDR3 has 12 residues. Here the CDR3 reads CASRRGLYEQYF. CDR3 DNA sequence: TGTGCCAGCAGGAGGGGACTCTACGAGCAGTACTTC.

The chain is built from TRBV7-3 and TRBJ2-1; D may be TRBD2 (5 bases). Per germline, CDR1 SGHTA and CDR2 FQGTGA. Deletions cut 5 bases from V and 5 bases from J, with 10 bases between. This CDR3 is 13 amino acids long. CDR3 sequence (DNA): TGTGCCAGCAGCGACGGGGTGGACAATGAGCAGTTCTTC. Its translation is CASSDGVDNEQFF.

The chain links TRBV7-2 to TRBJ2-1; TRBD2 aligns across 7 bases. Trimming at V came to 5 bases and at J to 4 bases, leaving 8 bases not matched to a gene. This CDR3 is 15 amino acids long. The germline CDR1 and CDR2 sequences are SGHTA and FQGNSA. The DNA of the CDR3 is TGTGCCAGCAGCCGTGTCGGGAGGACATACAATGAGCAGTTCTTC. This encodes CASSRVGRTYNEQFF.

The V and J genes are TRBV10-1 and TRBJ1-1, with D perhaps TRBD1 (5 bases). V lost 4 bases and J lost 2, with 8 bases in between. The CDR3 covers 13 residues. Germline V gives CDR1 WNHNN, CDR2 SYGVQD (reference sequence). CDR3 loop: CASSVGENTEAFF. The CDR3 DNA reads TGCGCCAGCAGTGTAGGGGAAAACACTGAAGCTTTCTTT.

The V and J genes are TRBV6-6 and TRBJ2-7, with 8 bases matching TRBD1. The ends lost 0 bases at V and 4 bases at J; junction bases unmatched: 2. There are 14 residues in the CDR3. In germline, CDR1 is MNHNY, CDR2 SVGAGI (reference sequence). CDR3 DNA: TGTGCCAGCAGTTACTCAGGACAGGGATACGAGCAGTACTTC. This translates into CASSYSGQGYEQYF.

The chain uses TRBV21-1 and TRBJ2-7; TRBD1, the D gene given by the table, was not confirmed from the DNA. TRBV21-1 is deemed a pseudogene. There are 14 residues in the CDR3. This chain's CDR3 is CASSQGRTPWEQYF. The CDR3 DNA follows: TGTGCCAGCAGTCAGGGCCGGACACCGTGGGAGCAGTACTTC.

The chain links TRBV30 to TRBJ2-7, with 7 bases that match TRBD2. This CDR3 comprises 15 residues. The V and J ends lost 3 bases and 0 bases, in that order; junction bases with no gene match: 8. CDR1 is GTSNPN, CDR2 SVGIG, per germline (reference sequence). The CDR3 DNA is TGTGCCTGGAGCGGGTGGGGAGGGAGCTCCTACGAGCAGTACTTC. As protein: CAWSGWGGSSYEQYF. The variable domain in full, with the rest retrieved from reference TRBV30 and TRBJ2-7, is SQTIHQWPATLVQPVGSPLSLECTVEGTSNPNLYWYRQAAGRGLQLLFYSVGIGQISSEVPQNLSASRPQDRQFILSSKKLLLSDSGFYLCAWSGWGGSSYEQYFGPGTRLTVT.